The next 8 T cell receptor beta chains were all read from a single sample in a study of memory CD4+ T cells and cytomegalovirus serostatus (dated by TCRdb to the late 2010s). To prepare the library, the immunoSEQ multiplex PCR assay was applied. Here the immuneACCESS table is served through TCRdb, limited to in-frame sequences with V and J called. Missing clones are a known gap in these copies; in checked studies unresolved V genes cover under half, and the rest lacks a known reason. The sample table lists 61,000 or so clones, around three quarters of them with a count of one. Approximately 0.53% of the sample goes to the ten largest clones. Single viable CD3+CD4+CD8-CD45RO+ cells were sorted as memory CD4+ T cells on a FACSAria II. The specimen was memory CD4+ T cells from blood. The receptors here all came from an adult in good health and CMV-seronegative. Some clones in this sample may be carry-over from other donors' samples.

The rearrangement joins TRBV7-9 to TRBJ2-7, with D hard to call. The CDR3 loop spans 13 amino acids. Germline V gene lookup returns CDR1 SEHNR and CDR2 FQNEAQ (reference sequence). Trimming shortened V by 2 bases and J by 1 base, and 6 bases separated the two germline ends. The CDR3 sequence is CASSLIWSYEQYF. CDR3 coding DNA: TGTGCCAGCAGCTTAATCTGGTCCTACGAGCAGTACTTC.

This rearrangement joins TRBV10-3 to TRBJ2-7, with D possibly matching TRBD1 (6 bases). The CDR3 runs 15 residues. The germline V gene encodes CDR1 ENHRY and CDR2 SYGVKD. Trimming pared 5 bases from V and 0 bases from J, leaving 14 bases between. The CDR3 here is CAISPILTGSYEQYF. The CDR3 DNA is TGTGCCATCAGTCCAATCTTGACAGGCTCCTACGAGCAGTACTTC.

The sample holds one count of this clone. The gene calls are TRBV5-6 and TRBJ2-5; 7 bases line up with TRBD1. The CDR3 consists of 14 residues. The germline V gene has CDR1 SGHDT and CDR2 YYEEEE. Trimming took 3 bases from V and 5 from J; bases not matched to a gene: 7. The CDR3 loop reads CASSSSGGGETQYF. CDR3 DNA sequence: TGTGCCAGCAGCTCGTCAGGGGGTGGGGAGACCCAGTACTTC.

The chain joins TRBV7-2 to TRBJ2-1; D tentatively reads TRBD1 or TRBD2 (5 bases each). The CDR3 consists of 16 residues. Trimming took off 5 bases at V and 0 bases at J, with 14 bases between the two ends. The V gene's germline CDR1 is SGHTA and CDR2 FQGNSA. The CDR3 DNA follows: TGTGCCAGCAGCCCCTTCGGGACGGTCTCCTACAATGAGCAGTTCTTC. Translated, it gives CASSPFGTVSYNEQFF.

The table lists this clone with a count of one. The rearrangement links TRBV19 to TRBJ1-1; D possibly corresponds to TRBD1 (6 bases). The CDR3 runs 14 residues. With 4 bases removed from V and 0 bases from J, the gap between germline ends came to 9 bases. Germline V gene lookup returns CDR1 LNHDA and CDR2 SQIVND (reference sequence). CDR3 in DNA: TGTGCCAGTAGTACGGGACATTTGAACACTGAAGCTTTCTTT. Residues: CASSTGHLNTEAFF.

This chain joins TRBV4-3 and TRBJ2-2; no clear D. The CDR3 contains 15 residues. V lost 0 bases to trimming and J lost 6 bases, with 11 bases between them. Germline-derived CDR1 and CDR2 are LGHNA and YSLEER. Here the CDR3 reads CASSQDNPQSGELFF. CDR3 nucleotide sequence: TGCGCCAGCAGCCAAGATAACCCACAATCCGGGGAGCTGTTTTTT.

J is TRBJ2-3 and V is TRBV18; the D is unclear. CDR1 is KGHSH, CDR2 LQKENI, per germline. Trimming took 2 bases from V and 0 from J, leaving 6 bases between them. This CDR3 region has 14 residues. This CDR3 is CASSPKTSTDTQYF. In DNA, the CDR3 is TGTGCCAGCTCACCAAAGACTAGCACAGATACGCAGTATTTT.

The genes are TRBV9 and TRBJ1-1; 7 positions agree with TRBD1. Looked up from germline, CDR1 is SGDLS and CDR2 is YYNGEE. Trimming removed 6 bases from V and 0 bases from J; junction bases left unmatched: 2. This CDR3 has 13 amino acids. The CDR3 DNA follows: TGTGCCAGCACCAGGGGGTTGAACACTGAAGCTTTCTTT. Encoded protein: CASTRGLNTEAFF.